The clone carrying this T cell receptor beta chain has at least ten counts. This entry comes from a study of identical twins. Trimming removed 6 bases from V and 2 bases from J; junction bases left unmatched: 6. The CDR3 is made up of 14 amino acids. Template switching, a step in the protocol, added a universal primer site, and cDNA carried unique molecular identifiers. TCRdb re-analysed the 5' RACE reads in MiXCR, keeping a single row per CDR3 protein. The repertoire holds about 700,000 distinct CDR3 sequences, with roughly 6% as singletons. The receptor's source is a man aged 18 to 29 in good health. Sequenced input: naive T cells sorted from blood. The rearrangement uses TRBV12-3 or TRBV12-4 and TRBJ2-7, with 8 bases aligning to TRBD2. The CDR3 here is CASRPGLETYEQYF. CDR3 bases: TGTGCCAGCAGACCGGGACTAGAGACCTACGAGCAGTACTTC.